The 24 T cell receptor beta chains below all came from one sample that was sequenced in a study of cytotoxic CD8 clonotypes in ibrutinib-treated CLL (dated by TCRdb to the early 2020s). In light of the paper, this sample's time point label describes: progressive disease on ibrutinib. Libraries were constructed by the immunoSEQ multiplex PCR assay. TCRdb carries this immuneACCESS record with in-frame sequences only. Its versions omit some clonotypes, under half of them owing to an unresolved V gene in the studies checked, with the rest unexplained. This sample has over 250,000 clones in its table, and less than 85% of those were observed once. The biggest ten clones account for about 5% of the sample. The sample in question was PBMCs, obtained at disease progression, from a patient treated with ibrutinib. Receptors were obtained from a human donor with chronic lymphocytic leukemia.

The rearrangement links TRBV19 to TRBJ2-1; TRBD1 matches at 8 bases. Germline V lookup: CDR1 LNHDA, CDR2 SQIVND (reference sequence). The CDR3 is 15 residues long. Trimming at V came to 4 bases and at J to 9 bases, leaving 11 bases not matched to a gene. DNA of the CDR3: TGTGCCAGTAGTAGACACCAGGGGGCCGGGGGTGAGCAGTTCTTC. Its protein product is CASSRHQGAGGEQFF.

The chain links TRBV7-2 to TRBJ1-4; D might be TRBD1 (5 bases). V gave up 5 bases and J gave up 0 bases, with 7 bases separating them. The CDR3 loop spans 14 amino acids. Looked up from germline, CDR1 is SGHTA and CDR2 is FQGNSA. CDR3 nucleotide sequence: TGTGCCAGCAGCCCGACAGCAACTAATGAAAAACTGTTTTTT. Residues: CASSPTATNEKLFF.

V and J are TRBV7-9 and TRBJ2-3, with 10 bases fitting TRBD1. CDR1 SEHNR and CDR2 FQNEAQ come from the germline V gene (reference sequence). The CDR3 length is 16 residues. The trim removed 5 bases at V and 1 base at J, leaving 6 bases unmatched. The CDR3 nucleotides read TGTGCCAGCAGCCAGCGGACAGGGGGAGGCACAGATACGCAGTATTTT. Translating it yields CASSQRTGGGTDTQYF.

The chain is built from TRBV4-2 and TRBJ2-2; D not certain. Trimming stripped 1 base from V and 8 bases from J, with 14 bases between. In germline, CDR1 is LGHNA, CDR2 YNFKEQ. This CDR3 has 15 amino acids. DNA for the CDR3: TGTGCCAGCAGCCAAGCCGGGCCCTTTTTGGGGGAGCTGTTTTTT. Protein: CASSQAGPFLGELFF.

The chain recombines TRBV18 with TRBJ1-1; TRBD1 might be the D (5 bases). V was trimmed by 4 bases and J by 0 bases, leaving 18 bases between them. CDR3 length: 17 amino acids. Germline CDR1 KGHSH, CDR2 LQKENI. DNA for the CDR3: TGTGCCAGCTCACTGTCGTTGGCAGGGCAACTGAACACTGAAGCTTTCTTT. Translation gives CASSLSLAGQLNTEAFF.

The chain uses TRBV5-1 and TRBJ2-2; 8 bases map to TRBD2. Trimming cost V 5 bases and J 2 bases; bases outside gene matches: 8. This CDR3 is 16 amino acids long. The germline gives CDR1 SGHRS, CDR2 YFSETQ. In DNA form, the CDR3 reads TGCGCCAGCAGGAGAGGTAGCGGGGTCAACACCGGGGAGCTGTTTTTT. It codes for CASRRGSGVNTGELFF.

In this sample, this clone turned up once. V usage is TRBV5-6 and J usage is TRBJ2-3; D gene uncertain. V was pared by 4 bases and J by 6 bases, with 9 bases between. This CDR3 contains 12 residues. CDR1 is SGHDT, CDR2 YYEEEE, per germline. CDR3 residues: CASSLGRDTQYF. The CDR3 DNA reads as TGTGCCAGCAGCCTTGGACGGGATACGCAGTATTTT.

This clone was recorded once. The J gene is TRBJ2-7, the V gene TRBV7-2; D perhaps matches TRBD2 (6 bases). V was shortened by 3 bases and J by 4 bases, with 13 bases between the two germline ends. Germline CDR1 SGHTA, CDR2 FQGNSA. The CDR3 length is 14 residues. CDR3 nucleotides: TGTGCCAGCAGCTTCGTCGGGAGTTTATACGAGCAGTACTTC. Encoded protein: CASSFVGSLYEQYF. The entire variable domain, with the rest obtained from reference TRBV7-2 and TRBJ2-7, is as follows: GAGVSQSPSNKVTEKGKDVELRCDPISGHTALYWYRQSLGQGLEFLIYFQGNSAPDKSGLPSDRFSAERTGGSVSTLTIQRTQQEDSAVYLCASSFVGSLYEQYFGPGTRLTVT.

In its sample, this clone was seen a few times. The chain recombines TRBV5-1 with TRBJ2-7; D not resolved. Germline loops: CDR1 SGHRS, CDR2 YFSETQ. V was clipped by 2 bases and J by 0 bases, with 12 bases between them. This CDR3 comprises 15 residues. The CDR3 protein is CASSFGGPSSYEQYF. The CDR3 DNA follows: TGCGCCAGCAGCTTCGGCGGCCCCAGCTCCTACGAGCAGTACTTC.

The chain employs TRBV18 and TRBJ2-7; D unresolved. Germline V gene sequence: CDR1 KGHSH, CDR2 LQKENI. V gave up 3 bases and J gave up 2 bases, with 8 bases separating them. There are 13 residues in the CDR3. CDR3 amino acids: CASSPHTPYEQYF. The CDR3 DNA follows: TGTGCCAGCTCACCCCACACTCCCTACGAGCAGTACTTC.

The chain recombines TRBV7-3 with TRBJ2-4, with TRBD1 matching over 7 bases. The V and J ends lost 1 base and 5 bases, in that order; junction bases with no gene match: 14. Germline CDR1 SGHTA, CDR2 FQGTGA. CDR3 size: 18 residues. The CDR3 DNA sequence: TGTGCCAGCAGCTTAATGCTCTGGCTGGGACAGCCGGAAAACATTCAGTACTTC. Its protein product is CASSLMLWLGQPENIQYF.

V gene TRBV7-2 combines with J gene TRBJ1-2; 7 bases map to TRBD1. Germline values: CDR1 SGHTA, CDR2 FQGNSA. This CDR3 contains 14 residues. V shed 5 bases, J shed 3 bases, and the junction held 6 bases outside the gene matches. The DNA for the CDR3 is TGTGCCAGCAGCCCCAGGACAGGTCACTATGGCTACACCTTC. Residues: CASSPRTGHYGYTF. The variable domain in full, completed from reference TRBV7-2 and TRBJ1-2, reads GAGVSQSPSNKVTEKGKDVELRCDPISGHTALYWYRQSLGQGLEFLIYFQGNSAPDKSGLPSDRFSAERTGGSVSTLTIQRTQQEDSAVYLCASSPRTGHYGYTFGSGTRLTVV.

The V and J genes are TRBV19 and TRBJ2-7; 8 bases are shared with TRBD2. Losses at the gene ends were 1 base for V and 3 bases for J; bases not matched to a gene: 5. The germline V gene has CDR1 LNHDA and CDR2 SQIVND (reference sequence). The CDR3 loop spans 15 amino acids. The CDR3 loop is CASSIAGGLGYEQYF. CDR3 in DNA: TGTGCCAGTAGTATAGCGGGAGGGTTAGGCTACGAGCAGTACTTC.

The chain recombines TRBV19 with TRBJ1-5; no reliable D call. CDR1 LNHDA and CDR2 SQIVND come from the germline V gene (reference sequence). The CDR3 extends over 14 amino acids. Trimming removed 2 bases from V and 6 bases from J, with 11 bases in between. This CDR3 reads CASSIMGFSQPQHF. The CDR3 region has the DNA TGTGCCAGTAGTATAATGGGTTTCAGTCAGCCCCAGCATTTT.

The rearrangement links TRBV29-1 to TRBJ2-1, with D possibly being TRBD2 (5 bases). From germline, CDR1 is SQVTM and CDR2 ANQGSEA. The CDR3 consists of 11 residues. Trimming pared 5 bases from V and 6 bases from J, leaving 8 bases between. The CDR3 spells CSVPTSNEQFF. Written as DNA, the CDR3 is TGCAGCGTTCCTACTAGCAATGAGCAGTTCTTC.

The chain joins TRBV2 to TRBJ2-3, with D possibly called TRBD1 or TRBD2 (6 bases each). The CDR3 sequence is 11 residues long. Trimming removed 10 bases from V and 9 bases from J, with 14 bases in between. Germline-derived CDR1 and CDR2 are SNHLY and FYNNEI. The CDR3 DNA reads TGTGCCAACTATTCGGGGGCCACGCAGTATTTT. The encoded protein is CANYSGATQYF.

This chain connects TRBV7-2 to TRBJ2-1; D may match TRBD1 or TRBD2 (5 bases each). V was trimmed by 4 bases and J by 8 bases, leaving 18 bases between them. The germline CDR1 and CDR2 sequences are SGHTA and FQGNSA. The CDR3 is 15 amino acids. The CDR3 DNA reads as TGTGCCAGCAGCTCCTTCAGGGAGCCGCGGGATGAGCAGTTCTTC. Translated, it gives CASSSFREPRDEQFF.

This sequence joins TRBV5-4 and TRBJ2-7; tentatively, D is TRBD2 (6 bases). The CDR3 contains 14 residues. The V end was cut by 1 base, the J end by 2 bases, with 10 bases between. Germline CDR1 reads SGHNT; CDR2 reads YYREEE (reference sequence). Here the CDR3 reads CASSLRGNTYEQYF. CDR3 DNA sequence: TGTGCCAGCAGCTTGCGGGGGAACACCTACGAGCAGTACTTC.

The rearrangement links TRBV29-1 to TRBJ2-7; the match to TRBD2 covers 8 bases. This CDR3 comprises 14 residues. Germline CDR1 SQVTM, CDR2 ANQGSEA. Trimming took 0 bases from V and 5 from J; bases not matched to a gene: 6. The CDR3 protein is CSVEESPGGDEQYF. CDR3 DNA sequence: TGCAGCGTTGAAGAGAGCCCCGGGGGGGACGAGCAGTACTTC.

V gene TRBV2 combines with J gene TRBJ1-4; D not resolved. This CDR3 comprises 13 residues. V was pared by 2 bases and J by 4 bases, with 5 bases between. The germline V gene has CDR1 SNHLY and CDR2 FYNNEI. CDR3 amino acids: CASSEHDNEKLFF. DNA for the CDR3: TGTGCCAGCAGTGAACACGATAATGAAAAACTGTTTTTT.

V is TRBV9 and J is TRBJ2-7, with D hard to call. The CDR3 contains 17 residues. Trimming stripped 1 base from V and 4 bases from J, with 21 bases between. The germline V gene encodes CDR1 SGDLS and CDR2 YYNGEE. This CDR3 reads CASSVWHSPTPFYEQYF. Written as DNA, the CDR3 is TGTGCCAGCAGCGTATGGCACAGCCCGACTCCTTTTTACGAGCAGTACTTC.

This clone has only a few counts. This chain links TRBV6-5 with TRBJ1-1; D is unresolved. This CDR3 is 15 amino acids long. V was cut by 0 bases and J by 7 bases, with 15 bases left in between. CDR1 and CDR2 from the germline V gene are MNHEY and SVGAGI. The CDR3 DNA is TGTGCCAGCAGTTACTCTCCTACGGGGTCTAATGAAGCTTTCTTT. Its translation: CASSYSPTGSNEAFF.

V gene TRBV6-1 combines with J gene TRBJ2-5; a weak D match, TRBD2 (7 bases). Trimming took 6 bases from V and 7 from J, leaving 12 bases between them. The CDR3 contains 12 residues. The germline V gene has CDR1 MNHNS and CDR2 SASEGT. This CDR3 is CASRRGLGTQYF. CDR3 coding DNA: TGTGCCAGCAGGCGGGGGCTCGGGACCCAGTACTTC.

For the CDR3, the DNA is TGTGCCACCAGCAGAGGTCCAGGGGGATTGAACACTGAAGCTTTCTTT. Translation gives CATSRGPGGLNTEAFF. V and J are TRBV15 and TRBJ1-1; TRBD1 matches at 7 bases. Germline CDR1 LNHNV, CDR2 YYDKDF (reference sequence). CDR3 length: 16 residues. Trimming cost V 1 base and J 0 bases; bases outside gene matches: 5.